This TCR beta chain was sequenced for a study of blood T cell repertoires in COVID-19 (dated by TCRdb to 2019 to 2021). For context, the study as a whole: The collaborator samples originated in the United States, Italy and Spain and spanned the acute and convalescent phases of COVID-19. The material from the prospective study consisted of cDNA or gDNA derived from T cells, B-cell-depleted T cells, or PBMCs. Deeply sampled blood TCRbeta repertoires from subjects exposed to, actively infected with, or recovered from COVID-19 were included in the dataset. The repertoires were released in a freely available public database intended as a resource for research on the immune response to SARS-CoV-2. The samples were drawn from two sources: the first 160 participants of the ongoing ImmuneRACE study, and 1,200 or so subjects contributed by 6 global collaborators. The sample metadata nearly always contained a de-identified subject ID, COVID-19 status, age in years and sex. HLA class I and class II types, where available, came from metadata supplied by the sample provider rather than from assay-based typing.

About this clone itself: The antigen it recognizes is unknown. No base quality information exists; no much larger clone differs at one position.

General conclusions and limits of the study: The amount of clinical and demographic metadata varied by source and participant and was provided uncurated.

TCRbeta CDR3 regions were amplified from genomic DNA by means of the immunoSEQ Assay, a bias-controlled multiplex PCR. On the study's bioinformatics: The number of nucleated cells in each sample was estimated from the amplification of reference gene primers within the assay. To quantify the absolute abundance of each unique TCRbeta CDR3 rearrangement, sequence reads were collapsed and filtered. For each sample, productive Simpson clonality was calculated as the square root of Simpson's diversity index over productive rearrangements. What TCRdb holds here is the immuneACCESS table cut down to in-frame rearrangements. Part of the clones is not present; checked against another copy, under half of the missing clones reflect an unresolved V gene, and the others are unexplained. That table furnishes V, J and clone size, whereas the DNA furnished D and trimming. The sample table records about 240,000 clones; 70% to 75% of these occur just once. Around 3.4% of the sample is in the top ten clones.

Collaborating institutions collected whole blood in K2EDTA tubes following their own protocols. For TCRbeta analysis, collaborators shipped samples in one of three forms: frozen whole blood, isolated PBMCs, or DNA extracted from either of those sample types. In the germline V gene (reference sequence), CDR1 corresponds to LNHDA and CDR2 to SQIVND. Measured from the cysteine to the phenylalanine, the CDR3 is 15 residues long. CDR3 DNA is the only sequence kept; it has 45 bases, read in frame from the first base. V drops 10 bases and J drops 2 bases, leaving 20 bases in between. This clonotype originated in a woman of 80 years or more with acute or convalescent COVID-19. Sequencing was carried out using peripheral blood. The V and J genes are TRBV19 and TRBJ2-5, and TRBD2 may be the D gene, going by 7 matching bases. The CDR3 protein is CATRGGGRIQETQYF. Read as DNA, the sequence is TGTGCCACTCGAGGGGGGGGGCGAATTCAAGAGACCCAGTACTTC.